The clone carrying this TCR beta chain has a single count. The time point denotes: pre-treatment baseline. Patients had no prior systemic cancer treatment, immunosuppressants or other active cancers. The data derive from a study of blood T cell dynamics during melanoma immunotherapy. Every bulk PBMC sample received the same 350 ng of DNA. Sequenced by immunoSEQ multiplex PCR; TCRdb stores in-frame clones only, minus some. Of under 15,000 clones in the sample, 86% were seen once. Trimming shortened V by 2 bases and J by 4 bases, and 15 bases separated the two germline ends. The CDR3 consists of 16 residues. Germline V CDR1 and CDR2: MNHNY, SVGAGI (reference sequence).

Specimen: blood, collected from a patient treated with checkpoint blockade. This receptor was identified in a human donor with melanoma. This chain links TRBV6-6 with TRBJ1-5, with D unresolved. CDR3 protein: CASSYLGHKGNQPQHF. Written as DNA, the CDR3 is TGTGCCAGCAGTTACCTAGGTCACAAAGGTAATCAGCCCCAGCATTTT.